The present T cell receptor beta chain was sequenced within a study of T cell responses to AZD1222 COVID-19 vaccine. Study-level information: Pooling was applied to second doses at about 4 or about 12 weeks.

TCRdb's table, derived via immunoSEQ multiplex PCR, lists solely in-frame clones and lacks some. The data show 110,000 to 150,000 clones, about 92% seen once. Whole-study results and caveats: Just six AZD1222 recipients were seropositive at baseline. Most donors were white British and more were female, and clonal diversity was possibly underestimated. Across the whole spike, CD4 TCRs peaked at regions 160-218 and 743-854.

Regarding this clone: The target antigen is unknown.

Germline CDR1 reads SNHLY; CDR2 reads FYNNEI. This CDR3 spans 14 amino acids. The V end lost 4 bases, the J end lost 5 bases, and 14 bases lay between the germline ends. The rearrangement uses TRBV2 and TRBJ1-1; tentatively, D is TRBD1 (5 bases). This clonotype originated in an adult in good health. The sequencing here drew on peripheral blood, taken on day 0 of AZD1222 vaccination. CDR3 residues: CASSVEARGTEAFF. The CDR3 nucleotides are TGTGCCAGCAGTGTGGAGGCGCGGGGGACTGAAGCTTTCTTT. The full variable domain, with the rest looked up from reference TRBV2 and TRBJ1-1, is EPEVTQTPSHQVTQMGQEVILRCVPISNHLYFYWYRQILGQKVEFLVSFYNNEISEKSEIFDDQFSVERPDGSNFTLKIRSTKLEDSAMYFCASSVEARGTEAFFGQGTRLTVV.